This T cell receptor (beta chain) is drawn from a study of Graves' ophthalmopathy and Graves' hyperthyroidism. Scientists amplified the TCR beta CDR3 regions from RNA transcripts. First-round RT-PCR used HTBI primers; second-round multiplex PCR followed. TCRdb re-called the multiplex PCR reads with MiXCR, one entry per CDR3 protein. The profile covers around 660,000 distinct CDR3 sequences, with about 41% appearing a single time and over 2.5% taken by the ten largest. The evidence that diagnosis relied on was clinical symptoms, serum thyroxine, TRAb, thyroid ultrasound and orbital computed tomography. CDR1 ENHRY and CDR2 SYGVKD come from the germline V gene. V dropped 4 bases and J dropped 2 bases, with 9 bases sitting between them. The CDR3 spans 13 residues.

Sequenced input: peripheral blood. The sequence derives from an adult man with Graves' ophthalmopathy. The chain links TRBV10-3 to TRBJ2-7; D is unresolved. In nucleotides, the CDR3 is TGTGCCATCAGTGGGGCAGCCCCCTACGAGCAGTACTTC. Amino acids: CAISGAAPYEQYF.